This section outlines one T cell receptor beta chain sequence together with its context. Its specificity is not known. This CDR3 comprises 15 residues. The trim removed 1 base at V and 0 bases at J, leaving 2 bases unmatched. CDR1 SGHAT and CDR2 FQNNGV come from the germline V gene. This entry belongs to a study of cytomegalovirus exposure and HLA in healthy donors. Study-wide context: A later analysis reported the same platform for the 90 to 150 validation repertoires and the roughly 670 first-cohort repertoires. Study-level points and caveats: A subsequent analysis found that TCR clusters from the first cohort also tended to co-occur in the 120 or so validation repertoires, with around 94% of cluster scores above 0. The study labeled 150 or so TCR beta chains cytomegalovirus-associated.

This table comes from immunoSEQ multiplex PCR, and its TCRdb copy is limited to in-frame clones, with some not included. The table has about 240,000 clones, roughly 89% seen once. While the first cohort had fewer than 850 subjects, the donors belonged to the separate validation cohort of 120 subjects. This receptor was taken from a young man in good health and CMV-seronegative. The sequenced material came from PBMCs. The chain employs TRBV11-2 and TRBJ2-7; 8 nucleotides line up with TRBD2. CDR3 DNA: TGTGCCAGCAGCTTAGTCGGGGGGGTCTCCTACGAGCAGTACTTC. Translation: CASSLVGGVSYEQYF.